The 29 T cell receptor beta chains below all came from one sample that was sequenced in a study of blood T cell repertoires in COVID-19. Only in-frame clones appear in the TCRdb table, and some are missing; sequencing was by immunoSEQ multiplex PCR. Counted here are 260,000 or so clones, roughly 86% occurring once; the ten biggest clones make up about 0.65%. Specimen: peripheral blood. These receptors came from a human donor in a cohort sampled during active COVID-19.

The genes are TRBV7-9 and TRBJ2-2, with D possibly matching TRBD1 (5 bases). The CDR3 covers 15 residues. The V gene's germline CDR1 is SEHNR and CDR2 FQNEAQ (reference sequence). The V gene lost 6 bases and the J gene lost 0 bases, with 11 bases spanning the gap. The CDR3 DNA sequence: TGTGCCAGCAGTACAGGAGAAACGAACACCGGGGAGCTGTTTTTT. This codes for CASSTGETNTGELFF.

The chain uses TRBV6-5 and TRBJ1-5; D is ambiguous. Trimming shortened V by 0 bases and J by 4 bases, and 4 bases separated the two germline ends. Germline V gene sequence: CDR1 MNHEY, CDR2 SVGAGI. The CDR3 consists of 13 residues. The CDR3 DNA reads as TGTGCCAGCAGTTACTCCCTGAATCAGCCCCAGCATTTT. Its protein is CASSYSLNQPQHF.

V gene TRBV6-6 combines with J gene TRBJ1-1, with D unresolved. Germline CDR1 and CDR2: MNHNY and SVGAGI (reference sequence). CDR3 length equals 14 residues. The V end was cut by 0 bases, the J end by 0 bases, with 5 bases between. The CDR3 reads CASSYSELNTEAFF. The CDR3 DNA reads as TGTGCCAGCAGTTACTCAGAGTTGAACACTGAAGCTTTCTTT.

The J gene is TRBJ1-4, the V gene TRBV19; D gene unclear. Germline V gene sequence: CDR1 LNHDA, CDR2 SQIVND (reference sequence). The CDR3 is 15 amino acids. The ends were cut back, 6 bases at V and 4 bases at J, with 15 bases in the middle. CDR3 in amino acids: CASRTSLRGNEKLFF. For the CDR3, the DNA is TGTGCCAGTAGAACCTCCCTGCGGGGTAATGAAAAACTGTTTTTT.

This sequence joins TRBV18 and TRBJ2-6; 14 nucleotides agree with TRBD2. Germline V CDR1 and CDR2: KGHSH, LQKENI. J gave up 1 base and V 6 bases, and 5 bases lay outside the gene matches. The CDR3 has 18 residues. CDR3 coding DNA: TGTGCCAGCTCGCCGACTAGCGGGAGGGGATCTGGGGCCAACGTCCTGACTTTC. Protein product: CASSPTSGRGSGANVLTF.

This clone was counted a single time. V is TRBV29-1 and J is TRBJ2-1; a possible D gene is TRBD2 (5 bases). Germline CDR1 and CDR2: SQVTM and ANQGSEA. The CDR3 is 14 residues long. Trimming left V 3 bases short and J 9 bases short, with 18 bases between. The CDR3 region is CSVDGWKGGIEQFF. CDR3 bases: TGCAGCGTTGACGGCTGGAAAGGAGGCATTGAGCAGTTCTTC.

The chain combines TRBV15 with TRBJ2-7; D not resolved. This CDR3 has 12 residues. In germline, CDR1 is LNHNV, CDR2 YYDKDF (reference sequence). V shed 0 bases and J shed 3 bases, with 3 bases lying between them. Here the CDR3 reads CATSRDSYEQYF. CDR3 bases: TGTGCCACCAGCAGAGATAGCTACGAGCAGTACTTC. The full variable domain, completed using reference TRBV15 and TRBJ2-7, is DAMVIQNPRYQVTQFGKPVTLSCSQTLNHNVMYWYQQKSSQAPKLLFHYYDKDFNNEADTPDNFQSRRPNTSFCFLDIRSPGLGDTAMYLCATSRDSYEQYFGPGTRLTVT.

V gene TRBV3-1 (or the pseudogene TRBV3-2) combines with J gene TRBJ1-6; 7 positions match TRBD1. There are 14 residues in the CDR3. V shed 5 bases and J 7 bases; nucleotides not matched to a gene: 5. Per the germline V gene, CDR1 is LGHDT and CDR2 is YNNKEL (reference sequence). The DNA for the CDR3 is TGTGCCAGCAGCAGACAGGGAGGCAATTCACCCCTCCACTTT. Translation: CASSRQGGNSPLHF.

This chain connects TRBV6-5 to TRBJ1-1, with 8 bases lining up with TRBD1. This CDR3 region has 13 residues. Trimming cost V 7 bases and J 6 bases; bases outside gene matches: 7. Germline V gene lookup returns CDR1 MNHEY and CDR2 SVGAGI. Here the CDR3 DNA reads TGTGCCAGCACCGTACAGGGGGAGGCTGAAGCTTTCTTT. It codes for CASTVQGEAEAFF.

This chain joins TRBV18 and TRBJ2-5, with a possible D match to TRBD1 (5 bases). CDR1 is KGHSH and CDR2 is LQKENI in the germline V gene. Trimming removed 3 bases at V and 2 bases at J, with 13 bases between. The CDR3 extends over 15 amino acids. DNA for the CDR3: TGTGCCAGCTCACCCCTGACAGTACCTCAAGAGACCCAGTACTTC. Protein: CASSPLTVPQETQYF.

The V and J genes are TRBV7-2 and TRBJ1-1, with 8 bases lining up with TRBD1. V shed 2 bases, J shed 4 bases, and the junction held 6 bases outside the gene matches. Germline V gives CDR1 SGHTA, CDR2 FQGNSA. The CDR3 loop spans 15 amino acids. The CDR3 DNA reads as TGTGCCAGCAGCTTACAGGGGGCCACGGGCACTGAAGCTTTCTTT. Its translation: CASSLQGATGTEAFF.

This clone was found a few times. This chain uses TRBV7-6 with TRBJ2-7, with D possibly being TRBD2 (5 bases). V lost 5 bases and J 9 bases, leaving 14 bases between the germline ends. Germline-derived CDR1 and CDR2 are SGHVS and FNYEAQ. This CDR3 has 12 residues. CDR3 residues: CASSPAGGPQYF. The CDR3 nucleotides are TGTGCCAGCAGCCCCGCGGGTGGTCCGCAGTACTTC.

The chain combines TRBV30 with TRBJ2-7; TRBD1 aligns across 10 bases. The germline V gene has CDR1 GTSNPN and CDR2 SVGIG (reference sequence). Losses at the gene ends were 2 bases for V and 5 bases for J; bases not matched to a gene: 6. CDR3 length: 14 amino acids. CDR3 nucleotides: TGTGCCTGGAGTCCCGGGACAGGGGAAAACGAGCAGTACTTC. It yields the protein CAWSPGTGENEQYF.

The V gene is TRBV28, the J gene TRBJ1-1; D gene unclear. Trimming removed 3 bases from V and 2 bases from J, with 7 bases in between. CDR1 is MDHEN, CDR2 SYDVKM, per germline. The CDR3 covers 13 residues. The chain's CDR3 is CASSFSGNTEAFF. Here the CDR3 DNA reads TGTGCCAGCAGTTTCTCAGGAAACACTGAAGCTTTCTTT.

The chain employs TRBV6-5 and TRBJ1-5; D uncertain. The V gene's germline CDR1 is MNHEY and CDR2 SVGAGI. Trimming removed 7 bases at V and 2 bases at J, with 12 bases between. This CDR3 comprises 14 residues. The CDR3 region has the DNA TGTGCCAGCATGAGGAATACGGGCAATCAGCCCCAGCATTTT. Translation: CASMRNTGNQPQHF.

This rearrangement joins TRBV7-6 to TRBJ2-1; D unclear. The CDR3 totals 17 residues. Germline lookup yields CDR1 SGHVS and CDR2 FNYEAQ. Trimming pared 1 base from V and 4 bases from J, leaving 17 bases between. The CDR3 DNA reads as TGTGCCAGCAGCTTAGTTCCCAGGCCATTAGGATACAATGAGCAGTTCTTC. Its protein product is CASSLVPRPLGYNEQFF.

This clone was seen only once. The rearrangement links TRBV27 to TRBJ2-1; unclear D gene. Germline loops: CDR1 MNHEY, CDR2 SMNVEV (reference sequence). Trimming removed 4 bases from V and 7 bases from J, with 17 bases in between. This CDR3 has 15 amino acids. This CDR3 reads CASSSDERGRNEQFF. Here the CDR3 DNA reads TGTGCCAGCAGTTCCGACGAGCGCGGTCGGAATGAGCAGTTCTTC.

The CDR3 sequence: CASSLGRGDYGYTF. CDR3 nucleotides: TGTGCCAGCAGTTTAGGTCGCGGGGATTATGGCTACACCTTC. This chain joins TRBV27 and TRBJ1-2; D not resolved. CDR3 size: 14 residues. V gave up 2 bases and J gave up 5 bases, with 12 bases separating them. Germline V CDR1 and CDR2: MNHEY, SMNVEV (reference sequence).

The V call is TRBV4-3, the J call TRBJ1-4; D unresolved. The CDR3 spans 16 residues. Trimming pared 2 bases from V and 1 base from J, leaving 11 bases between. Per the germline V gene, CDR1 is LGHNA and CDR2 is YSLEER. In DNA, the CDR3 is TGCGCCAGCAGCCAACACGGGTCCCGAACTAATGAAAAACTGTTTTTT. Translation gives CASSQHGSRTNEKLFF.

The CDR3 DNA is TGTGCCAGCAGCACAAGGGACTACAATTCACCCCTCCACTTT. It is translated as CASSTRDYNSPLHF. J is TRBJ1-6 and V is TRBV9; TRBD1 is a possible D gene (5 bases). The CDR3 has 14 residues. V lost 4 bases and J 7 bases, leaving 12 bases between the germline ends. CDR1 SGDLS and CDR2 YYNGEE come from the germline V gene.

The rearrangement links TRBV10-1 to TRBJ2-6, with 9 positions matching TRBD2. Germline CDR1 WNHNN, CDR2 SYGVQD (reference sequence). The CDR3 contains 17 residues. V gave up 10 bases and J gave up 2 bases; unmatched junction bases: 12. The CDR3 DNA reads TGCGCCATCCTTAGCGGGAGAGGACCTACTGGGGCCAACGTCCTGACTTTC. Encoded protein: CAILSGRGPTGANVLTF.

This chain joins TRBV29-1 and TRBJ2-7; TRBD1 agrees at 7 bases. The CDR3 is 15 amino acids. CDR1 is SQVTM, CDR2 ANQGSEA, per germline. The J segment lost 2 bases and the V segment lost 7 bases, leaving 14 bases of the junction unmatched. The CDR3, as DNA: TGCAGCGCAACCGGGACAGCACGCTCTCCCTACGAGCAGTACTTC. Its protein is CSATGTARSPYEQYF.

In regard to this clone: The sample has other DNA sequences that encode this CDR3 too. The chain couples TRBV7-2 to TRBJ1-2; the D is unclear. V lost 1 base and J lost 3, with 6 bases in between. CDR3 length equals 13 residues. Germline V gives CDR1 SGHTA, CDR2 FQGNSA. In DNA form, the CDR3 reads TGTGCCAGCAGCTTAGGCCGCGACTATGGCTACACCTTC. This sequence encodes CASSLGRDYGYTF.

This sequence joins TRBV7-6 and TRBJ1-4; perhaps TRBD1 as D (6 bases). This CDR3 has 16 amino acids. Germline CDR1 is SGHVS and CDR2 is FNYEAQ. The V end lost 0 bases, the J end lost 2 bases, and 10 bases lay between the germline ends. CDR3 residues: CASSLAQGGTNEKLFF. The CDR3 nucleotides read TGTGCCAGCAGCTTAGCACAGGGCGGGACTAATGAAAAACTGTTTTTT.

The CDR3 DNA follows: TGTGCCAGCAGTGAGCAGGGGTATTTAACTGAAGCTTTCTTT. Translating gives CASSEQGYLTEAFF. The genes are TRBV6-2 or TRBV6-3 and TRBJ1-1; a weak D match, TRBD1 (6 bases). The CDR3 length is 14 residues. In germline, CDR1 is MNHEY, CDR2 SVGEGT. Between the trimmed V and J ends, which lost 5 bases and 5 bases, there was a span of 15 bases.

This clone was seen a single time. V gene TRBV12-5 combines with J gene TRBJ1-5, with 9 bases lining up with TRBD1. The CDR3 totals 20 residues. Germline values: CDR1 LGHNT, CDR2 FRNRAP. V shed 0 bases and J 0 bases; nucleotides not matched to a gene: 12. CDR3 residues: CASGLVPRQGGSRSNQPQHF. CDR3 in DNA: TGTGCTAGTGGTTTGGTACCGAGACAGGGGGGGTCCCGTAGCAATCAGCCCCAGCATTTT.

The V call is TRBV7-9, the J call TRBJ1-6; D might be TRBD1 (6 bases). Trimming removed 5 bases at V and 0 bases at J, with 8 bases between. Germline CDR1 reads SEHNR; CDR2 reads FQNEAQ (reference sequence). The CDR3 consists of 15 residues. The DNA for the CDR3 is TGTGCCAGCAGCCCGGACAGCTCCTATAATTCACCCCTCCACTTT. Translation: CASSPDSSYNSPLHF.

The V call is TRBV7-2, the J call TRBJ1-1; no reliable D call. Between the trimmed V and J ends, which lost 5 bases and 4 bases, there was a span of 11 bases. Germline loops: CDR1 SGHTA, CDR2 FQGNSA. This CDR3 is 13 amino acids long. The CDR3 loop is CASSIGRSTEAFF. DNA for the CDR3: TGTGCCAGCAGCATAGGTCGGAGCACTGAAGCTTTCTTT.

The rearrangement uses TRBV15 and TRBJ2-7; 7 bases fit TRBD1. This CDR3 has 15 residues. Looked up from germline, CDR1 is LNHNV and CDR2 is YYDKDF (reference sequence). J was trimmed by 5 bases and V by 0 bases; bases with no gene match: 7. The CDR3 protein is CATSRETGLLNEQYF. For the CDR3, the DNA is TGTGCCACCAGCAGAGAGACAGGGCTCTTGAACGAGCAGTACTTC. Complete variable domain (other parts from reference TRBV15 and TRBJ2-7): DAMVIQNPRYQVTQFGKPVTLSCSQTLNHNVMYWYQQKSSQAPKLLFHYYDKDFNNEADTPDNFQSRRPNTSFCFLDIRSPGLGDTAMYLCATSRETGLLNEQYFGPGTRLTVT.